The 5 T cell receptor beta chains listed next were all sequenced from one sample in a study of blood T cell repertoires in COVID-19 (TCRdb year 2020). Library preparation used the immunoSEQ multiplex PCR assay. TCRdb provides this immuneACCESS table in a form limited to in-frame rearrangements. Some clones are lacking; in checked studies, under half of them reflect an unresolved V gene, and why the rest are absent is not known. The sample profile shows some 160,000 clones; about nine tenths of them were found once. Jointly, the top ten make up roughly 5% of the sample. The sequenced sample consisted of peripheral blood. Receptors originate from a young man with COVID-19, enrolled during active disease.

The rearrangement links TRBV21-1 to TRBJ2-7; TRBD2 is the table's D call and was not checked against the DNA. TRBV21-1 is flagged as a pseudogene. This CDR3 comprises 10 residues. For the CDR3, the DNA is TGTGCCAGCACACCAGAGGGGCAGTACTTC. Encoded protein: CASTPEGQYF.

This chain uses TRBV10-2 with TRBJ2-1; D gene uncertain. Per germline, CDR1 WSHSY and CDR2 SAAADI. The CDR3 runs to 11 residues. V dropped 4 bases and J dropped 4 bases, with 2 bases sitting between them. The CDR3 nucleotides are TGCGCCAGCAGTGTATACAATGAGCAGTTCTTC. It translates to CASSVYNEQFF.

This clone was observed once. The chain has TRBV5-8 and TRBJ2-5; TRBD1 agrees at 12 bases. The CDR3 is made up of 17 amino acids. Trimming removed 1 base from V and 5 bases from J; junction bases left unmatched: 9. The germline gives CDR1 SGHTS, CDR2 YDEGEE. This CDR3 reads CASSLLLGQGAAETQYF. The CDR3 region has the DNA TGTGCCAGCAGCTTGCTTCTGGGACAGGGGGCGGCGGAGACCCAGTACTTC. The variable domain in full, completed from reference TRBV5-8 and TRBJ2-5, reads EAGVTQSPTHLIKTRGQQATLRCSPISGHTSVYWYQQALGLGLQFLLWYDEGEERNRGNFPPRFSGRQFPNYSSELNVNALELEDSALYLCASSLLLGQGAAETQYFGPGTRLLVL.

This chain uses TRBV19 with TRBJ2-1, with 11 positions matching TRBD2. The CDR3 covers 19 residues. Germline V gene lookup returns CDR1 LNHDA and CDR2 SQIVND (reference sequence). Trimming removed 7 bases from V and 0 bases from J; junction bases left unmatched: 14. CDR3 protein: CASKGGGTSGMSSYNEQFF. CDR3 DNA: TGTGCCAGTAAGGGGGGAGGGACTAGCGGCATGAGCTCCTACAATGAGCAGTTCTTC.

The chain links TRBV7-8 to TRBJ2-7; 11 nucleotides align to TRBD1. The CDR3 has 16 residues. Germline values: CDR1 SGHVS, CDR2 FQNEAQ. J gave up 5 bases and V 1 base, and 7 bases lay outside the gene matches. This CDR3 reads CASSLVGRDRGNEQYF. The CDR3 DNA is TGTGCCAGCAGCTTAGTGGGTCGGGACAGGGGGAACGAGCAGTACTTC.